This T cell receptor beta chain was sequenced in a study of T cell repertoires in cytomegalovirus infection. Study information: Both CMV infection and a matching HLA type were indicated by public TCR beta signatures.

MiXCR, run by TCRdb on the reads, gives a single entry per CDR3 protein. The sample has 700,000 to 900,000 distinct CDR3 sequences; almost 30% are singletons. Notes on the study in general: Ex vivo, HLA-C-restricted CMV-specific TCR beta clonotypes prevailed over the rest of the response. Totalled public TCR beta family frequency picked out people who carried CMV plus the relevant HLA.

This clonotype has just a few counts. Its target is unknown. Trimming stripped 9 bases from V and 5 bases from J, with 19 bases between. Germline lookup yields CDR1 LNHNV and CDR2 YYDKDF (reference sequence). CDR3 length: 14 residues. The sample here was cultured CD8+ T cells from PBMCs, taken from culture after CMV antigen stimulation. This clonotype originated in a human donor in good health (CMV status not recorded). Some clones in this sample may be carry-over from other donors' samples. The chain joins TRBV15 to TRBJ1-2; possibly TRBD1 for D (6 bases). The chain's CDR3 is CATLNQTGIYGYTF. The CDR3 DNA reads as TGTGCCACATTGAACCAGACAGGAATATATGGCTACACCTTC.